This T cell receptor beta chain appears in the sequencing data of a study of T cells in Graves' hyperthyroidism and ophthalmopathy. The study's findings and limits: Most expanded thyroid clonotypes above 0.001 also appeared in blood. Ophthalmopathy cases were set apart from stable hyperthyroidism by a 13 V-J model.

This clonotype was recorded a few times. Antigen unknown. Orbital computed tomography and thyroid ultrasound, together with serum TRAb and thyroxine and clinical symptoms, were used for diagnoses. Fresh peripheral blood, more than 8 ml of it, supplied the PBMCs. RNA transcripts provided the source from which TCR beta CDR3 regions were amplified. HTBI primers drove first-round RT-PCR of the TCR CDR3. MiXCR was run by TCRdb on the multiplex PCR reads, yielding one entry per CDR3 protein. The sample shows about 610,000 distinct CDR3 sequences, roughly 15% of them seen only once. Germline-derived CDR1 and CDR2 are ENHRY and SYGVKD. The CDR3 contains 13 residues. Trimming removed 9 bases at V and 6 bases at J, with 14 bases between.

V is TRBV10-3 and J is TRBJ1-4, with D possibly TRBD1 on 6 matching bases. The TCR was taken from a woman aged 40 to 49 with Graves' ophthalmopathy. Sequenced: blood. CDR3 residues: CAIRGSIDEKLFF. The CDR3 DNA is TGTGCCATAAGGGGGTCGATTGATGAAAAACTGTTTTTT.